This TCR beta chain was recovered during a study of blood T cell repertoires in COVID-19 (dated by TCRdb to about 2020). Background on the whole study: The collaborator samples originated in the United States, Italy and Spain and spanned the acute and convalescent phases of COVID-19. The prospective study material was composed of cDNA or gDNA derived from T cells, B-cell-depleted T cells, or PBMCs. The dataset comprised deeply sampled blood TCRbeta repertoires from subjects exposed to, actively infected with, or recovered from COVID-19. The repertoires were released in a freely available public database intended as a resource for research on the immune response to SARS-CoV-2. The samples were drawn from the first 160 participants of the ongoing ImmuneRACE study and from 1,254 subjects provided by 6 global collaborators. Sample metadata almost always included a de-identified subject ID, COVID-19 status, age in years and sex. Where HLA class I and class II types were available, the types were taken from metadata supplied by the sample provider, not from assay-based typing.

Whole blood was collected in K2EDTA tubes by collaborating institutions according to the institutions' own protocols. For TCRbeta analysis, collaborator samples were shipped as frozen whole blood, as isolated PBMCs, or as DNA extracted from either sample type. In regard to this clone: It has no known antigen specificity. Per-base quality was not reported, and no clone a single base away is much larger than it.

CDR1 SGHRS and CDR2 YFSETQ are derived from the germline V gene. Trimming removed 4 bases from V and 3 bases from J, leaving 19 bases between the germline ends. From its cysteine to its phenylalanine, the CDR3 spans 16 amino acids. This entry keeps only the CDR3 DNA: 48 bases, framed from base 1. Results and caveats for the whole study, not just this receptor: The quantity of clinical and demographic metadata differed by source and by participant and was supplied without curation.

The immunoSEQ Assay, a bias-controlled multiplex PCR, was used to amplify TCRbeta CDR3 regions from genomic DNA. As for the original processing: Within the assay, amplification of reference gene primers was used to estimate how many nucleated cells each sample contained. To quantify the absolute abundance of each unique TCRbeta CDR3 rearrangement, sequence reads were collapsed and filtered. For each sample, productive Simpson clonality was calculated by taking the square root of Simpson's diversity index across productive rearrangements. As stored in TCRdb, this immuneACCESS dataset retains in-frame rearrangements with V and J assigned. A fraction of the clones does not appear; measured against another copy, unresolved V genes explain less than half of the discrepancy, and the remainder lacks a known reason. That table gives V, J and clone size, and the DNA gave D and trimming. This sample is represented by about 97,000 clones; roughly 89% of them were singletons. 15% of the sample lies in the top ten.

Input material: peripheral blood. The TCR sequence derives from a human donor in a cohort sampled during active COVID-19. The chain joins TRBV5-1 to TRBJ2-5; D gene: possibly TRBD2, on 6 matching bases. The CDR3 reads as follows: CASSPTGTGFEETQYF. The sequenced DNA is TGCGCCAGCAGCCCGACTGGGACTGGATTCGAAGAGACCCAGTACTTC.